Listed below are T cell receptor beta chains from one sample, sequenced in a study of beta chain features in type 1 diabetes. TCRdb's copy holds only in-frame clones and misses some; the assay was immunoSEQ multiplex PCR. This table holds around 280,000 clones, approximately 8.1% found once. The material sequenced was central memory CD4+ T cells from blood. The receptors here all came from a woman under 30 in good health. CDR3s include the opening cysteine and the closing phenylalanine or tryptophan. A D gene is named only where the DNA matches it firmly. Size is stated for part of the rows, as once, few or many counts, or as a class when the clone is expanded.

j_call clone_size v_call d_call cdr3_aa cdr3_nt
TRBJ1-1 NA TRBV7-2 TRBD1 CASSSNRGQLRNTEAFF TGTGCCAGCAGCTCTAACAGGGGGCAGTTACGGAACACTGAAGCTTTCTTT
TRBJ2-6 NA TRBV9 NA CASSVQPKSGANVLTF TGTGCCAGCAGCGTCCAACCGAAATCTGGGGCCAACGTCCTGACTTTC
TRBJ1-2 many TRBV29-1 TRBD1 CSVPGQSGTF TGCAGCGTTCCGGGACAGAGCGGCACCTTC
TRBJ1-6 few TRBV5-1 TRBD1 CASSPTGADNSPLHF TGCGCCAGCAGCCCGACAGGGGCGGATAATTCACCCCTCCACTTT
TRBJ2-2 NA TRBV5-1 NA CASSLWETVDTGELFF TGCGCCAGCAGCCTTTGGGAAACGGTTGACACCGGGGAGCTGTTTTTT
TRBJ1-2 NA TRBV4-3 TRBD1 CASSHHGQGTLYGYTF TGCGCCAGCAGCCATCATGGACAGGGGACTCTCTATGGCTACACCTTC
TRBJ2-3 few TRBV6-5 NA CASLSTADTQYF TGTGCCAGCCTGTCGACCGCAGATACGCAGTATTTT
TRBJ2-1 NA TRBV6-6 NA CASSYFSGGEQFF TGTGCCAGCAGTTACTTCTCGGGCGGTGAGCAGTTCTTC
TRBJ2-5 NA TRBV7-3 TRBD2 CASSSGLAGVVQETQYF TGTGCCAGCAGCAGTGGACTAGCGGGAGTGGTTCAAGAGACCCAGTACTTC
TRBJ2-1 many TRBV7-2 TRBD2 CASSLGSGSWDEQFF TGTGCCAGCAGCTTAGGGAGCGGGAGTTGGGATGAGCAGTTCTTC
TRBJ1-6 NA TRBV19 TRBD1 CASRVQGTDYNSPLHF TGTGCCAGTAGGGTACAGGGGACTGACTATAATTCACCCCTCCACTTT
TRBJ2-5 NA TRBV7-2 NA CASSSGGMNQETQYF TGTGCCAGCAGCAGTGGAGGGATGAACCAAGAGACCCAGTACTTC
TRBJ2-1 few TRBV5-4 NA CASSFGLPGRLGYNEQFF TGTGCCAGCAGCTTTGGCCTCCCAGGGAGGCTGGGCTACAATGAGCAGTTCTTC
TRBJ2-1 NA TRBV19 NA CASSIGGGTYNEQFF TGTGCCAGTAGTATTGGAGGGGGGACCTACAATGAGCAGTTCTTC
TRBJ2-7 few TRBV27 NA CASSMPGPSYEQYF TGTGCCAGCAGCATGCCGGGACCTTCCTACGAGCAGTACTTC
TRBJ2-1 many TRBV5-1 TRBD1 CASKGQGSFSYNEQFF TGCGCCAGCAAGGGACAGGGGTCCTTCTCCTACAATGAGCAGTTCTTC
TRBJ2-5 few TRBV5-1 NA CASSSGSPGETQYF TGCGCCAGCAGCTCAGGCTCCCCCGGAGAGACCCAGTACTTC
TRBJ2-3 few TRBV5-5 NA CASSRLPRTDTQYF TGCGCCAGCAGCCGGCTCCCGAGGACAGATACGCAGTATTTT
TRBJ1-5 few TRBV19 NA CATRIGAMNQPQHF TGTGCCACAAGGATCGGGGCGATGAATCAGCCCCAGCATTTT
TRBJ2-1 NA TRBV7-2 TRBD2 CASSLSPSVRGGEQFF TGTGCCAGCAGCTTAAGTCCTAGCGTGCGGGGGGGTGAGCAGTTCTTC
TRBJ2-7 many TRBV14 NA CASSRARKSYEQYF TGTGCCAGCAGCCGGGCGCGTAAGTCCTACGAGCAGTACTTC
TRBJ2-7 few TRBV5-1 TRBD2 CASSLAWTSGGYEQYF TGCGCCAGCAGCCTGGCGTGGACTAGCGGCGGCTACGAGCAGTACTTC